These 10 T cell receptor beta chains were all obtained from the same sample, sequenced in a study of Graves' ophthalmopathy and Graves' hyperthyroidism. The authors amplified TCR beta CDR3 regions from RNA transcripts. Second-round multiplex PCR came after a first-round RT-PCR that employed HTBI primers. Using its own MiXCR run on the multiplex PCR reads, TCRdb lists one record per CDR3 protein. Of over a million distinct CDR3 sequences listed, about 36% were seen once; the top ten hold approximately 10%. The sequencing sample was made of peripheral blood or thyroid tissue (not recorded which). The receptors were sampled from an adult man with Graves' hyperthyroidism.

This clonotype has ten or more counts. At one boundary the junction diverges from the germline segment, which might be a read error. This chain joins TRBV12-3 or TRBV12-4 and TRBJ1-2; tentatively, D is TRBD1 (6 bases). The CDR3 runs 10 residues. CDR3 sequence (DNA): TGTGCCAGCAGCCAGGGACACGTATACTTC. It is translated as CASSQGHVYF.

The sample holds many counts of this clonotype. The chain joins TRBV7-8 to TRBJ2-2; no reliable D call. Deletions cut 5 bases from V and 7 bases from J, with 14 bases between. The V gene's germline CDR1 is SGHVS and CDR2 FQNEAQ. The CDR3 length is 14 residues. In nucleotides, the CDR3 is TGTGCCAGCAGCCTTAGGTTGGGTGGCGGGGAGCTGTTTTTT. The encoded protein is CASSLRLGGGELFF.

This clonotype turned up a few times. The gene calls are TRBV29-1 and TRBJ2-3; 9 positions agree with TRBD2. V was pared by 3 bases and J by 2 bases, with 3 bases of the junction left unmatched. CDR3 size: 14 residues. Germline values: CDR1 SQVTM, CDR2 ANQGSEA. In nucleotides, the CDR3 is TGCAGCGTTGAGACTAGCGGATTCACAGATACGCAGTATTTT. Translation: CSVETSGFTDTQYF.

The DNA for the CDR3 is TGTGCCAGCAGTGAATCGGGGGGGTCCGCTGAAGCTTTCTTT. This translates into CASSESGGSAEAFF. The J gene is TRBJ1-1, the V gene TRBV25-1, with D perhaps TRBD1 (5 bases). Per the germline V gene, CDR1 is MGHDK and CDR2 is SYGVNS. Trimming cost V 1 base and J 6 bases, with 12 bases left between them. This CDR3 has 14 residues.

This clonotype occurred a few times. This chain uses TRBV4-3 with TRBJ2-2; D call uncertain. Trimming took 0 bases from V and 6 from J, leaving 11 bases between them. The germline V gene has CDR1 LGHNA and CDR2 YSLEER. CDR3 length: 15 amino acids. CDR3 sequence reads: CASSQDPGYAGELFF. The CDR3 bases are TGCGCCAGCAGCCAAGATCCAGGTTACGCCGGGGAGCTGTTTTTT.

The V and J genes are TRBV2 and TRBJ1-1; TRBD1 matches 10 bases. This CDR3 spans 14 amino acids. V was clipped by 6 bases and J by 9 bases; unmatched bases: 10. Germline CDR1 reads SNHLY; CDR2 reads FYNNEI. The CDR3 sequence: CASRTGTGDGKAFF. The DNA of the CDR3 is TGTGCCAGCAGGACCGGGACAGGGGACGGGAAAGCTTTCTTT.

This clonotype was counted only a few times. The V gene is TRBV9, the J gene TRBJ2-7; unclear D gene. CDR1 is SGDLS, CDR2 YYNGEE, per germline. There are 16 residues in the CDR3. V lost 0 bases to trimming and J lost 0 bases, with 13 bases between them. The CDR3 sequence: CASSVGVNSNSYEQYF. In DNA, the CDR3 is TGTGCCAGCAGCGTAGGAGTTAACAGCAACTCCTACGAGCAGTACTTC.

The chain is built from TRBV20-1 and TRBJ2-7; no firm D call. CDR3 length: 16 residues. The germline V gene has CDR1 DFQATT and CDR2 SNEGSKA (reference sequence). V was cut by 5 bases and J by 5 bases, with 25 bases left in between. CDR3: CSARRRVWIADDEQYF. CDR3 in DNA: TGCAGTGCTCGACGTAGAGTGTGGATCGCAGACGACGAGCAGTACTTC.

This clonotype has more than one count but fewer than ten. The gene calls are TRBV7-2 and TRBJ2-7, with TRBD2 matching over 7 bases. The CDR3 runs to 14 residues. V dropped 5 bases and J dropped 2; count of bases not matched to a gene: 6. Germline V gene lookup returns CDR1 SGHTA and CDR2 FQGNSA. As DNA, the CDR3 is TGTGCCAGCAGCCTTACTAGCGATACCTACGAGCAGTACTTC. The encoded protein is CASSLTSDTYEQYF.

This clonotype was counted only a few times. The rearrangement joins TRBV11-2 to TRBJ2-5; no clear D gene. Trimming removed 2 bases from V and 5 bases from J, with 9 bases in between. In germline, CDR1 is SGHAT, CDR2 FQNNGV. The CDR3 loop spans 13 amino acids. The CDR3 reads CASSLFPTETQYF. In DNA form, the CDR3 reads TGTGCCAGCAGCTTATTTCCTACTGAGACCCAGTACTTC.